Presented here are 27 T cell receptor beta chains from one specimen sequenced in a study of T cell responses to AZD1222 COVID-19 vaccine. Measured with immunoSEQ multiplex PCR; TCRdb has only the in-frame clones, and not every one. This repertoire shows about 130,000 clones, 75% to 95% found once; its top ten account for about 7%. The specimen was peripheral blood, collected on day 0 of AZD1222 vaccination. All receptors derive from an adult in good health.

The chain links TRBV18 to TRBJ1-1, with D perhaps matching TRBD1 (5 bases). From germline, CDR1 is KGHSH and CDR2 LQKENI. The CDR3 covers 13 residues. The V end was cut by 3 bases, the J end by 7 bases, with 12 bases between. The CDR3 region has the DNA TGTGCCAGCTCACCCGGACGGAGGGGTGAAGCTTTCTTT. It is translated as CASSPGRRGEAFF.

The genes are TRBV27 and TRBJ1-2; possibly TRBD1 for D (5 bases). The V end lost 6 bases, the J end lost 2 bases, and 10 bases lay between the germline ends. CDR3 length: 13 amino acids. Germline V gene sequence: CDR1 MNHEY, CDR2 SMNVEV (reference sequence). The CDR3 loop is CASSPGGNYGYTF. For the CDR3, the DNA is TGTGCCAGCAGCCCCGGGGGGAACTATGGCTACACCTTC.

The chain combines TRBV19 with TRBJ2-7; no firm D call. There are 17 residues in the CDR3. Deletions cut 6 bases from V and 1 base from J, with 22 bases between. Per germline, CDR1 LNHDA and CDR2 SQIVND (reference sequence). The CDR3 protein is CASRPGAAENSSYEQYF. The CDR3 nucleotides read TGTGCCAGTAGACCAGGAGCTGCAGAAAATAGTTCCTACGAGCAGTACTTC.

The CDR3 DNA is TGTGCCAGCAGCTTCACGGGGGGTTTTCCCCCAACTGGGGAGCAGTTCTTC. It specifies CASSFTGGFPPTGEQFF. The rearrangement uses TRBV7-2 and TRBJ2-1; 7 bases align to TRBD2. The CDR3 runs 17 residues. J was trimmed by 10 bases and V by 3 bases; bases with no gene match: 18. Germline lookup yields CDR1 SGHTA and CDR2 FQGNSA.

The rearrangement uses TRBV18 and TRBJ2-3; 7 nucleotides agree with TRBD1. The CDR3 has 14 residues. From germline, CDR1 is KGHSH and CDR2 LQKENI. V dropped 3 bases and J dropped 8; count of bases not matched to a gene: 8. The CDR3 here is CASSPPTGQTTQYF. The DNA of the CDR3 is TGTGCCAGCTCACCTCCGACAGGGCAGACTACGCAGTATTTT. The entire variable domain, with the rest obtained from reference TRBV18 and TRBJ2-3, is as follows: NAGVMQNPRHLVRRRGQEARLRCSPMKGHSHVYWYRQLPEEGLKFMVYLQKENIIDESGMPKERFSAEFPKEGPSILRIQQVVRGDSAAYFCASSPPTGQTTQYFGPGTRLTVL.

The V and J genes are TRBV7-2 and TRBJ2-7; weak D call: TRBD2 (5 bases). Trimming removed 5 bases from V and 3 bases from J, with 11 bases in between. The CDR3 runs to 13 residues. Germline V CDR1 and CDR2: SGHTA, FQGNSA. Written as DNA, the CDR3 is TGTGCCAGCAGCCTCGGGGTTTACTACGAGCAGTACTTC. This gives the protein CASSLGVYYEQYF.

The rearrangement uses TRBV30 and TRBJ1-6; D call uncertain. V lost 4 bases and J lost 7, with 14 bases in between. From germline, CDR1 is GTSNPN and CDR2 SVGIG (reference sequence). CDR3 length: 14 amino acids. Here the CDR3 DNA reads TGTGCCTGGAACGCCATCAAGTTAAATTCACCCCTCCACTTT. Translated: CAWNAIKLNSPLHF.

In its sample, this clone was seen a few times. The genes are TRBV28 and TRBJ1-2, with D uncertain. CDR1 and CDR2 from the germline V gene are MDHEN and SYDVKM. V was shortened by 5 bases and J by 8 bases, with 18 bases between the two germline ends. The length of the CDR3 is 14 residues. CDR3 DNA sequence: TGTGCCAGCAGTCCCGGGAGTGGTCCTAGAGGCTACACCTTC. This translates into CASSPGSGPRGYTF.

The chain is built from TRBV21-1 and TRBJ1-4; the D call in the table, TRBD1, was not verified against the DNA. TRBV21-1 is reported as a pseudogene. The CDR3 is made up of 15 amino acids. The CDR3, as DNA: TGTGCCAGCAGCGGCCGACAGTTCAGAAAGGAAAAACTGTTTTTT. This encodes CASSGRQFRKEKLFF.

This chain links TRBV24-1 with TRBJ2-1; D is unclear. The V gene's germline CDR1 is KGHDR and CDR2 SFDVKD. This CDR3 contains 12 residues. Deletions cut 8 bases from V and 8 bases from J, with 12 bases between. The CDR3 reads CATKSSFHEQFF. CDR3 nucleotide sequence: TGTGCCACCAAATCCTCCTTTCATGAGCAGTTCTTC.

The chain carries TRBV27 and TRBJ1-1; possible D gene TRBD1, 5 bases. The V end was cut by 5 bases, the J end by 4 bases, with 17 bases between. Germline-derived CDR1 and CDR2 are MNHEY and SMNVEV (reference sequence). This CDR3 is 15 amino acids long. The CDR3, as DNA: TGTGCCAGCAGTAAGCGGGGCCCTGGGAGCACTGAAGCTTTCTTT. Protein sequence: CASSKRGPGSTEAFF.

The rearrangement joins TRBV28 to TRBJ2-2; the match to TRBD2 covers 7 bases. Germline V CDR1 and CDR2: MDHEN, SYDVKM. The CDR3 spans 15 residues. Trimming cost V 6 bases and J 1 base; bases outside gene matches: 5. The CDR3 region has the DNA TGTGCCAGCAGAGGGGACTACCTGAACACCGGGGAGCTGTTTTTT. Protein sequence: CASRGDYLNTGELFF.

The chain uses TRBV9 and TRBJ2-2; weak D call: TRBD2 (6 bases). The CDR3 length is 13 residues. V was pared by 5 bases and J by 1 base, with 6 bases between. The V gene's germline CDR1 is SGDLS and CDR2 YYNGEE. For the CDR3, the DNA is TGTGCCAGCAGGGAGGGGAACACCGGGGAGCTGTTTTTT. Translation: CASREGNTGELFF. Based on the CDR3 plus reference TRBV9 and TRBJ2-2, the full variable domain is DSGVTQTPKHLITATGQRVTLRCSPRSGDLSVYWYQQSLDQGLQFLIQYYNGEERAKGNILERFSAQQFPDLHSELNLSSLELGDSALYFCASREGNTGELFFGEGSRLTVL.

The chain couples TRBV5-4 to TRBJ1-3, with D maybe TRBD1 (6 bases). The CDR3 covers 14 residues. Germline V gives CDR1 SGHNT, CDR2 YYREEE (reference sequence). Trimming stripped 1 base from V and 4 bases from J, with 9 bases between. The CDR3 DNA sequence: TGTGCCAGCAGCTTGTGGGGGCACGGAAACACCATATATTTT. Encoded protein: CASSLWGHGNTIYF.

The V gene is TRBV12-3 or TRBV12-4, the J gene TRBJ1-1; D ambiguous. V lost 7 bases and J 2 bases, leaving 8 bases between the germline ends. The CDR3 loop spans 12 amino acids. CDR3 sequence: CASTTSNTEAFF. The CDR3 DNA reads TGTGCCAGCACCACGTCTAACACTGAAGCTTTCTTT.

CDR3 nucleotides: TGTGCCAGCAGTTTACCAGGAGAGGGCCTGGCCCTCCACTTT. It specifies CASSLPGEGLALHF. The chain joins TRBV28 to TRBJ1-6; D not resolved. The germline gives CDR1 MDHEN, CDR2 SYDVKM. Trimming shortened V by 2 bases and J by 14 bases, and 16 bases separated the two germline ends. There are 14 residues in the CDR3. The complete variable domain, with remaining parts taken from reference TRBV28 and TRBJ1-6, reads DVKVTQSSRYLVKRTGEKVFLECVQDMDHENMFWYRQDPGLGLRLIYFSYDVKMKEKGDIPEGYSVSREKKERFSLILESASTNQTSMYLCASSLPGEGLALHFGNGTRLTVT.

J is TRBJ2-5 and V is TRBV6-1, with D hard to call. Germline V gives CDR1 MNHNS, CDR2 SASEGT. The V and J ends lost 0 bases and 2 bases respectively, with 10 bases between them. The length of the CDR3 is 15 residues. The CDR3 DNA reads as TGTGCCAGCAGTGAAGCCCTCAGGCGACAAGAGACCCAGTACTTC. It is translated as CASSEALRRQETQYF.

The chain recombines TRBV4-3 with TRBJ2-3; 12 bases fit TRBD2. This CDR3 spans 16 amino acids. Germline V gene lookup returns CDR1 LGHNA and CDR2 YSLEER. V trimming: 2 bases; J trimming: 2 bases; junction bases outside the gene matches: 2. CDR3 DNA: TGCGCCAGCAGCCAAAGGACTAGCGGGGTCACAGATACGCAGTATTTT. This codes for CASSQRTSGVTDTQYF.

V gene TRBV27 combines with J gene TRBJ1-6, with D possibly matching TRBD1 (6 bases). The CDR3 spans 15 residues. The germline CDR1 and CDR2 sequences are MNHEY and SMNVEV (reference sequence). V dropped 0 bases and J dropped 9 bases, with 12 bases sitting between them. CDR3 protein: CASSLSGGLGSPLHF. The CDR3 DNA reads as TGTGCCAGCAGTTTATCAGGGGGACTGGGTTCACCCCTCCACTTT.

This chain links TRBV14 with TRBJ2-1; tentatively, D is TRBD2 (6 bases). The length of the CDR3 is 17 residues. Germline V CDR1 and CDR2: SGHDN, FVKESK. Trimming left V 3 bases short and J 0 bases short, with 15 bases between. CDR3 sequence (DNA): TGTGCCAGCAGCCAGATCCATGGGGGGAGCTCCTACAATGAGCAGTTCTTC. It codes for CASSQIHGGSSYNEQFF.

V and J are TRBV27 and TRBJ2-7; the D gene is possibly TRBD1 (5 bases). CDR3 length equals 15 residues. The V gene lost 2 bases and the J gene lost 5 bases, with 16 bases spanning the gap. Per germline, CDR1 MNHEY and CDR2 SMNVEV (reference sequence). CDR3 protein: CASSLGQGINHEQYF. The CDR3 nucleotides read TGTGCCAGCAGTTTAGGTCAGGGAATAAACCACGAGCAGTACTTC.

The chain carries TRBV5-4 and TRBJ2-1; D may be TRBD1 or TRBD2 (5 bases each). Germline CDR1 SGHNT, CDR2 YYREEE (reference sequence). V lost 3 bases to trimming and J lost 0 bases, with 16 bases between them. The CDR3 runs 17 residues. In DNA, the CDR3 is TGTGCCAGCAGCTCCCTAGGGGCACTAGTCTCCTACAATGAGCAGTTCTTC. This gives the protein CASSSLGALVSYNEQFF.

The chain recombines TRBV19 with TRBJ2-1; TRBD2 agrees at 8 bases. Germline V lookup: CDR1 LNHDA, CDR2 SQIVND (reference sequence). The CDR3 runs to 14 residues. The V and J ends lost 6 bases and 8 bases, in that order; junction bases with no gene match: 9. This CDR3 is CASRPTGGVDEQFF. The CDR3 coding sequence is TGTGCCAGTAGGCCTACCGGGGGGGTCGATGAGCAGTTCTTC.

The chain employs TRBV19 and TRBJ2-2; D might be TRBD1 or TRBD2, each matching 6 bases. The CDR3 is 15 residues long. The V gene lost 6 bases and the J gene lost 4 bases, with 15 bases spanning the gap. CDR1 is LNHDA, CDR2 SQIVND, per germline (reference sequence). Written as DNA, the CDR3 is TGTGCCAGTAGCCTAGGAGGGGGTATCACCGGGGAGCTGTTTTTT. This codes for CASSLGGGITGELFF.

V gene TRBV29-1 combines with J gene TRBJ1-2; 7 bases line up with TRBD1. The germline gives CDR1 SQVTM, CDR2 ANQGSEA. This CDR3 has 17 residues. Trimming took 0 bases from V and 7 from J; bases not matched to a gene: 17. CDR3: CSVEDQGVGSGSGGYTF. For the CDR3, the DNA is TGCAGCGTTGAAGATCAGGGGGTTGGTTCAGGGTCGGGTGGCTACACCTTC.

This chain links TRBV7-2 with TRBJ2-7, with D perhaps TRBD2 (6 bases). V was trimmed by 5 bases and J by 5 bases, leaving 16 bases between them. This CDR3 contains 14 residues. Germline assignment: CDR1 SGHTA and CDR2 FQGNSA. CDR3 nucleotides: TGTGCCAGCAGCCCGTCTACGGGGAGGAACGAGCAGTACTTC. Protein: CASSPSTGRNEQYF.

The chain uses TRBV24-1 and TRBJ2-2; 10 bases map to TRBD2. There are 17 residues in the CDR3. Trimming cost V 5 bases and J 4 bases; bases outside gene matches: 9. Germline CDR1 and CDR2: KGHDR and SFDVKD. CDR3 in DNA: TGTGCCACCAGTGGGGACTTAGCGGGGGGCACCACCGGGGAGCTGTTTTTT. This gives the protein CATSGDLAGGTTGELFF.